The T cell receptor beta chain under discussion was sequenced for a study of tumor-infiltrating lymphocytes in primary liver carcinoma. Production of TCR beta cDNA used roughly 500 ng total RNA together with a constant-region primer. Generation of the TCR beta libraries relied on three nested multiplex PCR rounds using slightly modified ARM-PCR. Researchers ran the first two PCR rounds for approximately 10 cycles each with TRBV1-TRBV30 forward primers and a C-beta reverse primer. TCRdb re-called the multiplex PCR reads through MiXCR, storing one row per CDR3 protein. Among some 120,000 distinct CDR3 sequences listed, roughly three fifths were seen once. In its sample, this clonotype was seen a few times. A much bigger clone sits one base away, suggesting this may be a read error. DNA and RNA were both co-extracted from approximately 20-30 mg of bulk tissue that had not been sorted. CDR3 length: 14 residues. V dropped 10 bases and J dropped 2 bases, with 15 bases sitting between them. The germline V gene encodes CDR1 MNHNS and CDR2 SASEGT.

This TCR was recovered from a woman aged 55-69 years with primary liver carcinoma and hepatitis B virus infection. The material sequenced was liver tumor tissue from sampling region 3. Noted subset: tumor region T3, left-lateral pole. This sequence joins TRBV6-1 and TRBJ1-5; D is ambiguous. The CDR3, as DNA: TGTGCCACTTTGAAGGAGCTCGGCAATCAGCCCCAGCATTTT. Its translation: CATLKELGNQPQHF.